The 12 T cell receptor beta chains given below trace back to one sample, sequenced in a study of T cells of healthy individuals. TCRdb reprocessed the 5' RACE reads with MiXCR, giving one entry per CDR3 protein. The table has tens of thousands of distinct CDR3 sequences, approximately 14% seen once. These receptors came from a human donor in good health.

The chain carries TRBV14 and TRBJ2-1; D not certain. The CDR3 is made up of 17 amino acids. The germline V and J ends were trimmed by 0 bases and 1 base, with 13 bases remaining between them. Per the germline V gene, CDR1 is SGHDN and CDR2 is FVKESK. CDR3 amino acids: CASSQERRILSYNEQFF. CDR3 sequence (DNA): TGTGCCAGCAGCCAAGAGCGACGTATCTTATCCTACAATGAGCAGTTCTTC. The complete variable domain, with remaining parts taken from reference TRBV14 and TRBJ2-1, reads EAGVTQFPSHSVIEKGQTVTLRCDPISGHDNLYWYRRVMGKEIKFLLHFVKESKQDESGMPNNRFLAERTGGTYSTLKVQPAELEDSGVYFCASSQERRILSYNEQFFGPGTRLTVL.

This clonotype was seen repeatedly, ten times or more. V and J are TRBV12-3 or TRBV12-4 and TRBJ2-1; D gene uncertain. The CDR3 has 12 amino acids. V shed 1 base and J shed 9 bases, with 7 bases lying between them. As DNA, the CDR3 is TGTGCCAGCAGTTTAGTCCGGCCTGAGCAGTTCTTC. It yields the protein CASSLVRPEQFF.

The DNA of the CDR3 is TGTGCCAGCAGCGCCCCGCGGAGCCAGGGCTTCGCAGATACGCAGTATTTT. Encoded protein: CASSAPRSQGFADTQYF. The chain couples TRBV9 to TRBJ2-3; possible D gene TRBD1, 5 bases. Germline V gives CDR1 SGDLS, CDR2 YYNGEE. V lost 3 bases, J lost 4 bases, and 21 bases lay in between. There are 17 residues in the CDR3. Supplemented by reference TRBV9 and TRBJ2-3, the full variable domain reads DSGVTQTPKHLITATGQRVTLRCSPRSGDLSVYWYQQSLDQGLQFLIQYYNGEERAKGNILERFSAQQFPDLHSELNLSSLELGDSALYFCASSAPRSQGFADTQYFGPGTRLTVL.

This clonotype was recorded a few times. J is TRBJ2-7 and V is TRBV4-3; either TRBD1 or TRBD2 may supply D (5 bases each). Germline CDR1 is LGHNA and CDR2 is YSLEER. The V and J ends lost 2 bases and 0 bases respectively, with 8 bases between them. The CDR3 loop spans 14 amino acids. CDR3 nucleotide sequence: TGCGCCAGCAGCCAATGGGGGACCTCCTACGAGCAGTACTTC. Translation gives CASSQWGTSYEQYF.

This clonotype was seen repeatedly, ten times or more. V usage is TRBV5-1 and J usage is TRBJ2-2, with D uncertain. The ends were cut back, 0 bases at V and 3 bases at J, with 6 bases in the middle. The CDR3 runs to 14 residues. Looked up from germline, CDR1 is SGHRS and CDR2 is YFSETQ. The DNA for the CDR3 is TGCGCCAGCAGCTTGGCCTTAGACACCGGGGAGCTGTTTTTT. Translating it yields CASSLALDTGELFF. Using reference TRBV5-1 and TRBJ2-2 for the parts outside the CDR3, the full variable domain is KAGVTQTPRYLIKTRGQQVTLSCSPISGHRSVSWYQQTPGQGLQFLFEYFSETQRNKGNFPGRFSGRQFSNSRSEMNVSTLELGDSALYLCASSLALDTGELFFGEGSRLTVL.

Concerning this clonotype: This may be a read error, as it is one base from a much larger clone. The CDR3, as DNA: TGTGCCAGCAGCCAAGGGGGGATTCCTGAAGCTTCCTTT. Encoded protein: CASSQGGIPEASF. The genes are TRBV3-1 and TRBJ1-1, with D possibly TRBD1 on 5 matching bases. The CDR3 spans 13 residues. Germline assignment: CDR1 LGHDT and CDR2 YNNKEL (reference sequence).

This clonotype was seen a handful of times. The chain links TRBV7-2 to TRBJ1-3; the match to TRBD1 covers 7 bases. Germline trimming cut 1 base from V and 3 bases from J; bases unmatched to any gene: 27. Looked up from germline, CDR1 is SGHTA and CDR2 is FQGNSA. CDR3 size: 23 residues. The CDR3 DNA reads TGTGCCAGCAGCTTAGAAGGGGCGGATGGAAACACCATTGAGGGGGCGGATGGAAACACCATATATTTT. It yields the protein CASSLEGADGNTIEGADGNTIYF.

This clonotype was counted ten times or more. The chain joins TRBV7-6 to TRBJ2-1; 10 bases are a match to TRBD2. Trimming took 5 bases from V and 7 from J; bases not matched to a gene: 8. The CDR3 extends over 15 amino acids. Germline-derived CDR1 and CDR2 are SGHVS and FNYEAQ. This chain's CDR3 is CASSDWSSGSNEQFF. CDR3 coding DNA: TGTGCCAGCAGCGATTGGTCTAGCGGGAGTAATGAGCAGTTCTTC.

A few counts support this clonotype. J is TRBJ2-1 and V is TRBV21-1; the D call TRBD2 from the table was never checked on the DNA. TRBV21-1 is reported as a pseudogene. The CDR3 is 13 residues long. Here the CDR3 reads CASSKREKTSLFF. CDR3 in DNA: TGTGCCAGCAGCAAAAGAGAAAAGACTAGTCTGTTCTTC.

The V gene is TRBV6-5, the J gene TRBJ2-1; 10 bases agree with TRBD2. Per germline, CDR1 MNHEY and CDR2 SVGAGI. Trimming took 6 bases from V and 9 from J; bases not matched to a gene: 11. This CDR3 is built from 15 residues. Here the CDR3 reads CASSISGRRVGEQFF. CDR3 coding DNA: TGTGCCAGCAGCATTAGCGGGAGGCGGGTCGGTGAGCAGTTCTTC.

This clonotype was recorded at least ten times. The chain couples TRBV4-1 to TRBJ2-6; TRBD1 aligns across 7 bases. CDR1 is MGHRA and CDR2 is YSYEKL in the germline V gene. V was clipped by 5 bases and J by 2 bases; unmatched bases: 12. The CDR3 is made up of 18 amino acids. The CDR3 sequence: CASSTRQGTYTGANVLTF. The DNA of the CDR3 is TGCGCCAGCAGCACCCGACAGGGAACTTATACTGGGGCCAACGTCCTGACTTTC.

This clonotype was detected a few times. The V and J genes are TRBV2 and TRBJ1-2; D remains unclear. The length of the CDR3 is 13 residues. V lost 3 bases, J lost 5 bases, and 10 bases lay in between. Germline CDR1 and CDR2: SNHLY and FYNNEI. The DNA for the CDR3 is TGTGCCAGCAGTGATCGGGGTAGATATGGCTACACCTTC. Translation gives CASSDRGRYGYTF.